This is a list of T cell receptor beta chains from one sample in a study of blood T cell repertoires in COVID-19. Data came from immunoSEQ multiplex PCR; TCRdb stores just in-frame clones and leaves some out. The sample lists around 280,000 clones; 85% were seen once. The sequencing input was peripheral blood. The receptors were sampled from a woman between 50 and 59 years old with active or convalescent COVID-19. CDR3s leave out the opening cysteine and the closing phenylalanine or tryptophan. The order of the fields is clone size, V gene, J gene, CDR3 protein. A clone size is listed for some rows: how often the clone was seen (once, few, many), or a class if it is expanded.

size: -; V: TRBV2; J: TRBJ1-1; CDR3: ASNRDRGRGTEAF
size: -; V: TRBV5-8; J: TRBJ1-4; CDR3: ASSLGVTGGREKLF
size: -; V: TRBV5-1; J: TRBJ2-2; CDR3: ASSFTQGIVRTGELF
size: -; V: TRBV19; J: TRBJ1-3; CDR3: ASSTGTLRSGNTIY
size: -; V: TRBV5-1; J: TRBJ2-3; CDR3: ASSYAGTGKDTQY
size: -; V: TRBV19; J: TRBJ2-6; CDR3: ASSPEDLSGANVLT
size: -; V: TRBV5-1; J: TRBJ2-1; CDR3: ASSLEASGINEQF
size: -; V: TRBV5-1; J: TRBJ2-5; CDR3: ASSLAFGLARGRETQY
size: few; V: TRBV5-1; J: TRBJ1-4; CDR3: ASSLTGSSGNEKLF
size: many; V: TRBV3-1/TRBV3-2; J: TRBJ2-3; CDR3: ASSLYQTSPDTQY